This T cell receptor beta chain stems from a study of graft-versus-host responses after intestinal transplantation. On the study more broadly: Following induction with anti-thymocyte globulin, all recipients were given tacrolimus and steroids for roughly three years. Findings and limits, study-wide: Early HvG declines after transplant were associated with peak circulating GvH clone levels.

The CDR3 is 21 residues long. Trimming at V came to 4 bases and at J to 0 bases, leaving 20 bases not matched to a gene. From germline, CDR1 is SGDLS and CDR2 YYNGEE. This clone is medium-sized. No antigen is known for it. Assay used: immunoSEQ multiplex PCR; TCRdb lists only in-frame clones, some missing. Of about 15,000 clones listed, around 87% are singletons. The chain employs TRBV9 and TRBJ2-3, with 10 bases identical to TRBD2. Material: bone marrow, obtained less than 130 days after intestinal transplantation. This TCR came from a human patient who received an intestinal transplant, so some T cells may come from the graft donor. CDR3 DNA sequence: TGTGCCAGCAGCATCCCGAGAGGGGGGCTTTCTAGCGGGGGAAGCACAGATACGCAGTATTTT. It specifies CASSIPRGGLSSGGSTDTQYF.